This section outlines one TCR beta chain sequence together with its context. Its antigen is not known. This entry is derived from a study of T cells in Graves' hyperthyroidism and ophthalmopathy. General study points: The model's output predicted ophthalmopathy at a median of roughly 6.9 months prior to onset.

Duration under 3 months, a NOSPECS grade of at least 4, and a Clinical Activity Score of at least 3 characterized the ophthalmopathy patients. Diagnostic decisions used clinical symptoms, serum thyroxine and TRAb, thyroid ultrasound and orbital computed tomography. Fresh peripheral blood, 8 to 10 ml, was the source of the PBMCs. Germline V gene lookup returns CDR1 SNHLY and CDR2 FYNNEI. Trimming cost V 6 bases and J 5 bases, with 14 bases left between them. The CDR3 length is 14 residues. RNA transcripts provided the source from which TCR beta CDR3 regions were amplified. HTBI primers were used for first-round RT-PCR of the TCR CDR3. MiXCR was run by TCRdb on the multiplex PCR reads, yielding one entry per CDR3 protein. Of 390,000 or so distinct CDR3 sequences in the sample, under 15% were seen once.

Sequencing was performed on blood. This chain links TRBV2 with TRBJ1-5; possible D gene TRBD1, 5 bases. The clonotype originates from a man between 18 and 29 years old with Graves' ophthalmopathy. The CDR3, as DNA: TGTGCCAGCAGAAACTTTAGGGGAGATCAGCCCCAGCATTTT. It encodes CASRNFRGDQPQHF. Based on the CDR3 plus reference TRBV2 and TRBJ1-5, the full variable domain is EPEVTQTPSHQVTQMGQEVILRCVPISNHLYFYWYRQILGQKVEFLVSFYNNEISEKSEIFDDQFSVERPDGSNFTLKIRSTKLEDSAMYFCASRNFRGDQPQHFGDGTRLSIL.